This T cell receptor beta chain was documented in a study of shared clonotypes between healthy human individuals. Naive CD8 cells lacked CD45RO and underwent positive selection for CCR7, leaving out terminally differentiated effector memory CD45RA+ cells. Profiled with immunoSEQ multiplex PCR; TCRdb holds only in-frame clones, not every one. This sample yields hundreds of thousands of clones, of which approximately 96% are seen a single time; roughly 0.1% belongs to the top ten. CDR3 size: 10 residues. Sequenced material: naive CD8+ T cells sorted from blood. The chain recombines TRBV21-1 with TRBJ2-1; TRBD1 is the table's D call and was not checked against the DNA. TRBV21-1 corresponds to a pseudogene. The source of this sequence is a woman in her 30s in good health. In DNA, the CDR3 is TGTGCCAGCAGGGGGCTTGAGCAGTTCTTC. Protein product: CASRGLEQFF.